This record covers a single T cell receptor beta chain. The data are from a study of T cell changes during pregnancy in multiple sclerosis. CDR1 and CDR2 from the germline V gene are MNHNY and SVGAGI (reference sequence). The V end was cut by 2 bases, the J end by 0 bases, with 8 bases between. This CDR3 is 15 amino acids long. The table came from immunoSEQ multiplex PCR; TCRdb's copy has only in-frame clones and leaves some out. The sample has approximately 82,000 clones; about 89% are singletons. The chain is built from TRBV6-6 and TRBJ1-3; no firm D call. Sequenced here: CD4+ T cells from peripheral blood mononuclear cells, sampled in the second trimester of pregnancy. The sequence was obtained from a female donor with multiple sclerosis, enrolled in a pregnancy study. CDR3 region: CASSYVTGSGNTIYF. In DNA, the CDR3 is TGTGCCAGCAGTTACGTAACGGGCTCTGGAAACACCATATATTTT.